This T cell receptor beta chain was retrieved from a study of cytomegalovirus exposure and HLA in healthy donors. About the research overall: HLA-typed donors contributed some 85 million unique TCRs, which were held in an early data release. Study results and caveats: Reportedly, cytomegalovirus status was diagnosed with high sensitivity and specificity.

Use of 60 Vbeta and 13 Jbeta primers characterized the PCR. Produced via immunoSEQ multiplex PCR; TCRdb's table is partial and in-frame only. The table includes around 160,000 clones, 60% to 80% detected once. The ends were cut back, 2 bases at V and 9 bases at J, with 17 bases in the middle. Germline assignment: CDR1 GTSNPN and CDR2 SVGIG (reference sequence). The CDR3 sequence is 14 residues long. For this clone: Its antigen is unknown.

The sequence came from a woman aged 40 to 50 in good health and CMV-seropositive. Sequenced sample: PBMCs. V is TRBV30 and J is TRBJ2-1; D gene unclear. This CDR3 reads CAWSYPDPTGEQFF. CDR3 in DNA: TGTGCCTGGAGTTACCCTGACCCGACGGGTGAGCAGTTCTTC.